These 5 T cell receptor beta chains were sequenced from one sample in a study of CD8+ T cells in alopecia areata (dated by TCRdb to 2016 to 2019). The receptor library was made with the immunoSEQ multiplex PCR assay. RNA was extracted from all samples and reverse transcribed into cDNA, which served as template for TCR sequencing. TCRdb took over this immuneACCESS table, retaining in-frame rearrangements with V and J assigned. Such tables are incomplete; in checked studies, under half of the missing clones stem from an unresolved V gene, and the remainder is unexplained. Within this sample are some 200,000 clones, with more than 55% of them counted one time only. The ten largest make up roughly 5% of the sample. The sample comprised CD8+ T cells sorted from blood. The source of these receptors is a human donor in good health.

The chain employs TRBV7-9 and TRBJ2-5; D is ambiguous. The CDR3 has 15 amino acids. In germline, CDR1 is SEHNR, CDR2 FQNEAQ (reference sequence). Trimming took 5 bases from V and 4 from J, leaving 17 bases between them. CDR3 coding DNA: TGTGCCAGCAGCCCCCGCCCTTCTCCGGCAGAGACCCAGTACTTC. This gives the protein CASSPRPSPAETQYF. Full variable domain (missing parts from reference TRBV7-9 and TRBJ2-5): DTGVSQNPRHKITKRGQNVTFRCDPISEHNRLYWYRQTLGQGPEFLTYFQNEAQLEKSRLLSDRFSAERPKGSFSTLEIQRTEQGDSAMYLCASSPRPSPAETQYFGPGTRLLVL.

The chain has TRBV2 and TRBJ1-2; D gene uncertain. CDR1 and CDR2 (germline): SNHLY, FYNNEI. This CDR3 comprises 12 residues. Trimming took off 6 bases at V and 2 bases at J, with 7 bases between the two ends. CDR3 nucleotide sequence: TGTGCCAGCAGAGGGCAGAACTATGGCTACACCTTC. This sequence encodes CASRGQNYGYTF.

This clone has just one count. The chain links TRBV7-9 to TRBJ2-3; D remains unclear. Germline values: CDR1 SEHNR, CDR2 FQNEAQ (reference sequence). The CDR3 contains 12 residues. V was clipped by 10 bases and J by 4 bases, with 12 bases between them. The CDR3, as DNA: TGTGCCACCCAACCGATACCAGATACGCAGTATTTT. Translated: CATQPIPDTQYF.

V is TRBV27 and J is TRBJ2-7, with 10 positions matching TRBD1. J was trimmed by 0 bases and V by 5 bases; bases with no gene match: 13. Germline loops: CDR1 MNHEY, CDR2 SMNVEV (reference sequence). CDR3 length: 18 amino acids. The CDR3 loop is CASSPLPPDRGLSYEQYF. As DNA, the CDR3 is TGTGCCAGCAGTCCACTCCCTCCAGACAGGGGGCTCTCCTACGAGCAGTACTTC.

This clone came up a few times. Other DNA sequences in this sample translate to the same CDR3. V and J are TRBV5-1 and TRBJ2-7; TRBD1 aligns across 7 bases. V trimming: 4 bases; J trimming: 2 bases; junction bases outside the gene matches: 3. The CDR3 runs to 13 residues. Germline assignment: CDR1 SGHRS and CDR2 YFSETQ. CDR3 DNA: TGCGCCAGCAGCCCAGGGACAGCCTACGAGCAGTACTTC. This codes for CASSPGTAYEQYF.